This T cell receptor beta chain was sequenced during a study of T cell clusters in autoimmune cytopenias. The germline V gene encodes CDR1 MNHEY and CDR2 SVGAGI. This CDR3 has 11 amino acids. About 37,500 genome equivalents of blood DNA were amplified for TRB. Study-wide points: Physiological T cell clusters of healthy donors were apparently absent in primary autoimmune cytopenia patients. A dominant lymphoma-associated repertoire apparently masked the cluster-lack signature in secondary cytopenia versus chronic lymphocytic leukemia. TRB repertoire shifts in secondary cytopenia and chronic lymphocytic leukemia mostly reflected lymphoma, not autoimmunity.

One tube held mixed TRB-A and TRB-B primer pools for touch-down PCR. TCRdb derives one entry per CDR3 protein from the multiplex PCR reads, leaving out DNA. Its clone listing holds roughly 2,300 distinct CDR3 sequences. According to its frequency, this clonotype is medium-sized (0.01 to 0.1%). Antigen specificity is unknown. The chain combines TRBV6-5 with TRBJ2-1. Sequencing input: peripheral blood. The receptor was isolated from a human donor with an autoimmune cytopenia or autoimmune hepatitis (not recorded which). The CDR3 protein is CASTNGHEQFF.